The 25 T cell receptor beta chains in this list originate from one sample, sequenced in a study of memory CD4+ T cells and cytomegalovirus serostatus. The sort gate was single viable CD3+CD4+CD8-CD45RO+ cells for memory CD4+ T cells. Using immunoSEQ multiplex PCR, the repertoire was profiled, and TCRdb retains in-frame clones only, with some absent. The repertoire holds 40,000 to 45,000 clones, with less than 85% as singletons. The source material was memory CD4+ T cells from blood. Receptors were obtained from an adult in good health and CMV-seronegative.

The chain employs TRBV4-1 and TRBJ1-1; D remains ambiguous. V gave up 2 bases and J gave up 0 bases, with 19 bases separating them. Germline loops: CDR1 MGHRA, CDR2 YSYEKL. This CDR3 is 18 amino acids long. DNA of the CDR3: TGCGCCAGCAGCCAAACAACAACTAGGATATACGTGAACACTGAAGCTTTCTTT. It is translated as CASSQTTTRIYVNTEAFF.

The rearrangement joins TRBV7-8 to TRBJ1-1, with TRBD1 as a possible D gene (6 bases). Germline CDR1 SGHVS, CDR2 FQNEAQ. With 1 base removed from V and 3 bases from J, the gap between germline ends came to 15 bases. CDR3 length equals 16 residues. The CDR3 region is CASSLGFGGAYTEAFF. CDR3 coding DNA: TGTGCCAGCAGCTTAGGGTTTGGGGGGGCCTACACTGAAGCTTTCTTT.

This clone was counted a few times. V and J are TRBV5-6 and TRBJ2-2; D possibly corresponds to TRBD1 (6 bases). Germline V lookup: CDR1 SGHDT, CDR2 YYEEEE. The CDR3 has 15 amino acids. Between the trimmed V and J ends, which lost 4 bases and 7 bases, there was a span of 17 bases. CDR3 loop: CASSPRPSGVGELFF. CDR3 nucleotide sequence: TGTGCCAGCAGCCCACGACCCTCAGGGGTCGGGGAGCTGTTTTTT.

The gene calls are TRBV2 and TRBJ2-2; the D call may be TRBD1 or TRBD2 (6 bases each). V was pared by 3 bases and J by 0 bases, with 8 bases between. Germline CDR1 SNHLY, CDR2 FYNNEI. This CDR3 comprises 15 residues. CDR3 sequence: CASSDGGANTGELFF. CDR3 DNA: TGTGCCAGCAGTGACGGGGGCGCGAACACCGGGGAGCTGTTTTTT.

This clone was found a few times. The gene calls are TRBV18 and TRBJ1-6; the match to TRBD1 covers 7 bases. The CDR3 length is 14 residues. The V gene's germline CDR1 is KGHSH and CDR2 LQKENI. V lost 6 bases and J lost 5; bases outside the gene matches: 4. The CDR3 DNA follows: TGTGCCAGCTCTTCGACAGGGAATAATTCACCCCTCCACTTT. Amino acid sequence: CASSSTGNNSPLHF.

The CDR3 is CASSLGVTDTQYF. CDR3 DNA: TGTGCCAGCAGCTTAGGAGTCACAGATACGCAGTATTTT. The chain joins TRBV7-2 to TRBJ2-3; no reliable D call. CDR1 is SGHTA, CDR2 FQGNSA, per germline. The V end was cut by 1 base, the J end by 2 bases, with 4 bases between. The CDR3 has 13 residues.

This clone was seen a few times. The chain couples TRBV2 to TRBJ1-4; no clear D gene. Germline-derived CDR1 and CDR2 are SNHLY and FYNNEI. This CDR3 has 12 amino acids. With 8 bases removed from V and 5 bases from J, the gap between germline ends came to 9 bases. The CDR3 bases are TGTGCCAGCCGTGGAGGAAATGAAAAACTGTTTTTT. Translation gives CASRGGNEKLFF.

V and J are TRBV19 and TRBJ2-1; D ambiguous. V shed 6 bases and J shed 4 bases, with 10 bases lying between them. Germline values: CDR1 LNHDA, CDR2 SQIVND (reference sequence). The CDR3 has 13 amino acids. In nucleotides, the CDR3 is TGTGCCAGTAGGTCAGGTCCGTACAATGAGCAGTTCTTC. It yields the protein CASRSGPYNEQFF. The complete variable domain, with remaining parts taken from reference TRBV19 and TRBJ2-1, reads DGGITQSPKYLFRKEGQNVTLSCEQNLNHDAMYWYRQDPGQGLRLIYYSQIVNDFQKGDIAEGYSVSREKKESFPLTVTSAQKNPTAFYLCASRSGPYNEQFFGPGTRLTVL.

The V gene is TRBV15, the J gene TRBJ1-5; no clear D. There are 12 residues in the CDR3. The germline V gene encodes CDR1 LNHNV and CDR2 YYDKDF (reference sequence). V dropped 0 bases and J dropped 7 bases, with 4 bases sitting between them. As DNA, the CDR3 is TGTGCCACCAGCAGAGACGAGCAGCCCCAGCATTTT. Protein product: CATSRDEQPQHF.

The chain couples TRBV6-1 to TRBJ1-2; tentatively, D is TRBD1 (5 bases). Germline V lookup: CDR1 MNHNS, CDR2 SASEGT. Trimming stripped 3 bases from V and 7 bases from J, with 12 bases between. This CDR3 is 13 amino acids long. The CDR3 loop is CASSEWGDFGYTF. CDR3 sequence (DNA): TGTGCCAGCAGTGAGTGGGGGGACTTTGGCTACACCTTC.

This chain joins TRBV19 and TRBJ1-6; D not resolved. Looked up from germline, CDR1 is LNHDA and CDR2 is SQIVND (reference sequence). Trimming removed 10 bases from V and 7 bases from J, with 14 bases in between. The CDR3 consists of 13 residues. The CDR3 loop is CAISARENSPLHF. The CDR3 region has the DNA TGTGCCATCAGCGCCCGGGAGAATTCACCCCTCCACTTT.

The gene calls are TRBV15 and TRBJ2-4; 9 bases align to TRBD1. The CDR3 consists of 15 residues. The germline V gene has CDR1 LNHNV and CDR2 YYDKDF (reference sequence). Trimming cost V 2 bases and J 7 bases; bases outside gene matches: 6. The CDR3 loop is CATSRKGQGLNIQYF. The CDR3 bases are TGTGCCACCAGCAGAAAGGGACAGGGATTGAACATTCAGTACTTC.

This chain uses TRBV30 with TRBJ2-5, with D tentatively TRBD1 (5 bases). The V end was cut by 4 bases, the J end by 3 bases, with 15 bases between. The CDR3 extends over 14 amino acids. CDR1 GTSNPN and CDR2 SVGIG come from the germline V gene (reference sequence). The CDR3 loop is CAWTWGLGEETQYF. For the CDR3, the DNA is TGTGCCTGGACTTGGGGTCTAGGGGAAGAGACCCAGTACTTC.

The J gene is TRBJ1-2, the V gene TRBV11-2, with D perhaps TRBD1 (5 bases). V dropped 1 base and J dropped 3 bases, with 12 bases sitting between them. The CDR3 has 15 residues. Germline CDR1 SGHAT, CDR2 FQNNGV. For the CDR3, the DNA is TGTGCCAGCAGCTTAGGAGGGCAGGGTCACTATGGCTACACCTTC. Its protein is CASSLGGQGHYGYTF.

CDR3: CATRSGSSTDTQYF. DNA of the CDR3: TGTGCCACCCGGTCGGGGTCTAGCACAGATACGCAGTATTTT. The chain uses TRBV15 and TRBJ2-3; D may be TRBD2 (5 bases). V lost 8 bases to trimming and J lost 0 bases, with 12 bases between them. This CDR3 has 14 residues. The V gene's germline CDR1 is LNHNV and CDR2 YYDKDF (reference sequence). Full variable domain (outside the CDR3, taken from reference TRBV15 and TRBJ2-3): DAMVIQNPRYQVTQFGKPVTLSCSQTLNHNVMYWYQQKSSQAPKLLFHYYDKDFNNEADTPDNFQSRRPNTSFCFLDIRSPGLGDTAMYLCATRSGSSTDTQYFGPGTRLTVL.

This sequence joins TRBV11-3 and TRBJ1-1; unclear D gene. Per germline, CDR1 SGHNT and CDR2 YENEEA. The V and J ends lost 1 base and 1 base respectively, with 13 bases between them. This CDR3 is built from 16 residues. The CDR3 sequence is CASSLVGIAGNTEAFF. The CDR3 DNA reads as TGTGCCAGCAGCTTAGTAGGGATTGCGGGGAACACTGAAGCTTTCTTT.

This chain joins TRBV5-5 and TRBJ1-3; D call uncertain. Looked up from germline, CDR1 is SGHKS and CDR2 is YYEKEE (reference sequence). V was clipped by 0 bases and J by 6 bases, with 10 bases between them. The CDR3 consists of 14 residues. Written as DNA, the CDR3 is TGTGCCAGCAGCTTGGTGGCAGGCCCAAACACCATATATTTT. It encodes CASSLVAGPNTIYF.

This chain uses TRBV2 with TRBJ1-2; TRBD1 aligns across 7 bases. There are 14 residues in the CDR3. The germline gives CDR1 SNHLY, CDR2 FYNNEI. V gave up 7 bases and J gave up 0 bases; unmatched junction bases: 5. CDR3 nucleotide sequence: TGTGCCAGCACGCAGACAGGGCCTAACTATGGCTACACCTTC. Its translation is CASTQTGPNYGYTF.

In its sample, this clone was seen once. The chain links TRBV18 to TRBJ2-7; TRBD1 agrees at 7 bases. The CDR3 extends over 14 amino acids. Germline lookup yields CDR1 KGHSH and CDR2 LQKENI. V was clipped by 5 bases and J by 4 bases; unmatched bases: 8. The CDR3 sequence: CASSANRDSYEQYF. CDR3 coding DNA: TGTGCCAGCTCAGCAAACCGGGACAGTTACGAGCAGTACTTC.

The rearrangement uses TRBV7-2 and TRBJ1-6, with D tentatively TRBD1 (5 bases). The CDR3 extends over 14 amino acids. Germline V gene sequence: CDR1 SGHTA, CDR2 FQGNSA. V was clipped by 6 bases and J by 4 bases, with 10 bases between them. This chain's CDR3 is CASRPRGYNSPLHF. The CDR3 DNA follows: TGTGCCAGCAGACCCCGGGGGTATAATTCACCCCTCCACTTT.

The V call is TRBV5-6, the J call TRBJ2-7; no firm D call. The CDR3 runs to 11 residues. Germline V gives CDR1 SGHDT, CDR2 YYEEEE. V shed 2 bases and J shed 4 bases, with 4 bases lying between them. The CDR3 loop reads CASSFQYEQYF. In DNA, the CDR3 is TGTGCCAGCAGCTTCCAATACGAGCAGTACTTC.

V and J are TRBV11-1 and TRBJ1-2; no firm D call. The CDR3 extends over 14 amino acids. Per germline, CDR1 SGHAT and CDR2 FQDESV (reference sequence). Trimming stripped 5 bases from V and 4 bases from J, with 14 bases between. The CDR3 protein is CASSDTGGPYGYTF. In DNA form, the CDR3 reads TGTGCCAGCAGCGATACGGGAGGTCCCTATGGCTACACCTTC. The variable domain in full, with the rest retrieved from reference TRBV11-1 and TRBJ1-2, is EAEVAQSPRYKITEKSQAVAFWCDPISGHATLYWYRQILGQGPELLVQFQDESVVDDSQLPKDRFSAERLKGVDSTLKIQPAELGDSAMYLCASSDTGGPYGYTFGSGTRLTVV.

This chain connects TRBV5-4 to TRBJ1-2, with D possibly TRBD1 on 5 matching bases. Germline V CDR1 and CDR2: SGHNT, YYREEE (reference sequence). CDR3 length: 14 amino acids. V gave up 6 bases and J gave up 1 base, with 13 bases separating them. CDR3 nucleotides: TGTGCCAGCACCGAAGGACAAGTTAACTATGGCTACACCTTC. Protein sequence: CASTEGQVNYGYTF. Full variable domain (remainder filled in from reference TRBV5-4 and TRBJ1-2): ETGVTQSPTHLIKTRGQQVTLRCSSQSGHNTVSWYQQALGQGPQFIFQYYREEENGRGNFPPRFSGLQFPNYSSELNVNALELDDSALYLCASTEGQVNYGYTFGSGTRLTVV.

CDR3 nucleotides: TGTGCCAGCAGCCCCCTTGGAGAGTATAGCACAGATACGCAGTATTTT. This encodes CASSPLGEYSTDTQYF. V usage is TRBV11-2 and J usage is TRBJ2-3; D remains ambiguous. Deletions cut 5 bases from V and 0 bases from J, with 15 bases between. The CDR3 is 16 amino acids. Germline V CDR1 and CDR2: SGHAT, FQNNGV.

The chain has TRBV7-9 and TRBJ1-1, with D possibly being TRBD1 (6 bases). CDR1 and CDR2 (germline): SEHNR, FQNEAQ (reference sequence). Trimming pared 5 bases from V and 5 bases from J, leaving 18 bases between. The CDR3 covers 15 residues. DNA of the CDR3: TGTGCCAGCAGCCAATTAACAGGGATTAATACTGAAGCTTTCTTT. Its protein product is CASSQLTGINTEAFF.